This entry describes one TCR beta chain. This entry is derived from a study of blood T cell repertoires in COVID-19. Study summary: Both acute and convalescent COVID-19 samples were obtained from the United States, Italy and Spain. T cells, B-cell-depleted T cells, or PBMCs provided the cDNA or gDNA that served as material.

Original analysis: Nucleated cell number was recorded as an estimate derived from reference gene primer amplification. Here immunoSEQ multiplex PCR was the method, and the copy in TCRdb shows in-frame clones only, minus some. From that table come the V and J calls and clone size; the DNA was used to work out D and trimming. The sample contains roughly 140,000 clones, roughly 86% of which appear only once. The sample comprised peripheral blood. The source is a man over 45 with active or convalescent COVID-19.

CDR3 sequence (DNA): TGTGCCAGCAGTTTAAGAAGCGGCACCCTTCCCGGGGAGCTGTTTTTT. Its protein product is CASSLRSGTLPGELFF. The chain has TRBV28 and TRBJ2-2; a possible D gene is TRBD2 (5 bases). Germline V lookup: CDR1 MDHEN, CDR2 SYDVKM. The CDR3 is 16 amino acids. V lost 2 bases and J lost 6, with 16 bases in between.